A selection of T cell receptor beta chains follows, all from one sample in a study of T cells in Graves' hyperthyroidism and ophthalmopathy. Each CDR3 protein is one row after TCRdb ran MiXCR on the multiplex PCR reads. The profile covers some 350,000 distinct CDR3 sequences, with about 18% appearing a single time and roughly 3.5% taken by the ten largest. Sequences were obtained from blood. The receptors shown here come from a woman aged 18-29 years with Graves' hyperthyroidism. CDR3s include the opening cysteine and the closing phenylalanine or tryptophan.

TRBV5-1	CASSLAGTANYGYTF
TRBV7-2	CASSQTGGINEQYF
TRBV30	CAWFPWNTEAFF
TRBV6-5	CASSYRDRENTEAFF
TRBV12-3/TRBV12-4	CASRPDRGQETQYF
TRBV6-1	CASSGGHGSSYEQYF
TRBV7-2	CASSFTGVRYEQYF
TRBV13	CASSRRVATEAFF
TRBV28	CATLTGGSQPQHF
TRBV2	CASTQGRGITYEQYF
TRBV24-1	CATSDAQGDGYTF
TRBV19	CASSLKDQPQHF
TRBV30	CAWSLTGSSYGYTF
TRBV6-5	CASTLIPEQPQHF
TRBV30	CAWRGRTTYEQYF
TRBV29-1	CSVASRFSLANYGYTF
TRBV10-3	CAISEGQGGNTIYF
TRBV6-5	CASRIGQGAGELFF
TRBV5-1	CASSLGEGETQYF
TRBV11-1	CASSSDSSYSGNTIYF
TRBV6-1	CASSTIGGTHTEAFF
TRBV6-5	CASSFTTGAYGYTF
TRBV27	CASSSRRGGVSYEQYF
TRBV10-3	CAIRRIQGLKWNTEAFF
TRBV30	CAWNRGMGYYEQYF
TRBV9	CASSMEGWDTEAFF
TRBV4-2	CASSRQGVNNYGYTF
TRBV19	CARLRGYTF
TRBV5-1	CASSLVVGTGVGYTF
TRBV6-2/TRBV6-3	CASSGAAIYEQYF
TRBV6-5	CASSYSRDASYEQYF
TRBV20-1	CSARLVDYEQYF
TRBV30	CAWSGGADTQYF
TRBV11-1	CASSFGYAGTGELFF
TRBV6-1	CASSEVRTGNYGYTF
TRBV6-5	CASAGTGILETQYF
TRBV10-3	CAIAGTSGGAQAYEQYF
TRBV20-1	CSLTGTYGYTF
TRBV7-8	CANSLRTGQGRGNTIYF
TRBV28	CASSLYPQRDTEAFF
TRBV5-1	CASSLEGWNTGELFF
TRBV2	CASSEASGEKTQYF
TRBV19	CASSIRTGKWDEAFF
TRBV12-3/TRBV12-4	CASSLALRQGNTEAFF
TRBV6-1	CASRRQRNTEAFF
TRBV5-1	CASSLGLLFPLGELFF
TRBV12-3/TRBV12-4	CASSPRTGRTEAFF
TRBV14	CVSSQDDGYEQYF